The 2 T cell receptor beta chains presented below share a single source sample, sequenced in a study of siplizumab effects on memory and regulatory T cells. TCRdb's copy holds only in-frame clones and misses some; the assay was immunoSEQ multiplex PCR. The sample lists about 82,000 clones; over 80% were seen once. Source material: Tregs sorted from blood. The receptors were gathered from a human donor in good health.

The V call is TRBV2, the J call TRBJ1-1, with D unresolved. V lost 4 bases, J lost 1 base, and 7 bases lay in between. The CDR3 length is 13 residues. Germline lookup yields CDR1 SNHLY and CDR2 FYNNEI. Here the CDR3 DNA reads TGTGCCAGCAGTGGGTGGGGGAACACTGAAGCTTTCTTT. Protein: CASSGWGNTEAFF. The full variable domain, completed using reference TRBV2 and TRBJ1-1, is EPEVTQTPSHQVTQMGQEVILRCVPISNHLYFYWYRQILGQKVEFLVSFYNNEISEKSEIFDDQFSVERPDGSNFTLKIRSTKLEDSAMYFCASSGWGNTEAFFGQGTRLTVV.

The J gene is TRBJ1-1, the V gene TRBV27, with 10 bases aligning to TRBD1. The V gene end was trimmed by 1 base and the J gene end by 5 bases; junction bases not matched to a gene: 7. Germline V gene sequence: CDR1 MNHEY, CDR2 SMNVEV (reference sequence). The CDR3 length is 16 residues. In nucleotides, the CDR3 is TGTGCCAGCAGTTTATATCGGACAGGGGGTAGAACTGAAGCTTTCTTT. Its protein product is CASSLYRTGGRTEAFF.